These 14 T cell receptor beta chains share one sample of origin, sequenced in a study of OX40 agonist ivuxolimab in advanced cancers. Repertoires were generated with immunoSEQ multiplex PCR, while TCRdb's copy carries only in-frame clones and drops some. Among tens of thousands of clones listed, 91% were seen once. This material consisted of CD4+ or CD8+ T cells sorted from blood, taken in a trial of the OX40 agonist ivuxolimab. The receptors come from an adult with an advanced solid tumor such as melanoma, head and neck, liver or kidney cancer.

The chain combines TRBV7-2 with TRBJ1-2; D is unresolved. The germline V and J ends were trimmed by 1 base and 0 bases, with 18 bases remaining between them. CDR1 SGHTA and CDR2 FQGNSA come from the germline V gene. CDR3 length: 18 residues. The CDR3 sequence is CASSLGAVNPISNYGYTF. The CDR3 bases are TGTGCCAGCAGCTTAGGAGCAGTAAACCCGATATCTAACTATGGCTACACCTTC.

The V and J genes are TRBV6-1 and TRBJ1-4; no reliable D call. The V gene's germline CDR1 is MNHNS and CDR2 SASEGT. The CDR3 loop spans 14 amino acids. V was trimmed by 6 bases and J by 0 bases, leaving 8 bases between them. DNA of the CDR3: TGTGCCAGCAGGCTGAGAACAACTAATGAAAAACTGTTTTTT. It specifies CASRLRTTNEKLFF.

V gene TRBV6-5 combines with J gene TRBJ2-7, with D unclear. Trimming stripped 5 bases from V and 7 bases from J, with 12 bases between. The CDR3 runs to 12 residues. CDR1 and CDR2 from the germline V gene are MNHEY and SVGAGI. The CDR3 loop reads CASSGLVGEQYF. The CDR3 nucleotides read TGTGCCAGCAGTGGGCTCGTCGGGGAGCAGTACTTC.

The genes are TRBV4-2 and TRBJ2-1; TRBD2 matches at 9 bases. Germline V gene lookup returns CDR1 LGHNA and CDR2 YNFKEQ. This CDR3 is built from 15 residues. With 4 bases clipped from V and 8 bases from J, the junction kept 9 bases outside the gene matches. The DNA for the CDR3 is TGTGCCAGCAGCCCACGTATGCGGGAGGGCGATGAGCAGTTCTTC. It is translated as CASSPRMREGDEQFF.

This chain links TRBV5-4 with TRBJ2-7, with TRBD1 as a possible D gene (5 bases). Trimming removed 1 base from V and 3 bases from J, with 8 bases in between. In germline, CDR1 is SGHNT, CDR2 YYREEE (reference sequence). The CDR3 consists of 13 residues. This chain's CDR3 is CASSLSDNYEQYF. The CDR3 DNA reads as TGTGCCAGCAGCTTGTCGGACAACTACGAGCAGTACTTC.

V gene TRBV7-9 combines with J gene TRBJ1-1; D is unclear. The germline CDR1 and CDR2 sequences are SEHNR and FQNEAQ (reference sequence). This CDR3 has 13 amino acids. The V and J ends lost 4 bases and 5 bases respectively, with 11 bases between them. In DNA, the CDR3 is TGTGCCAGCAGCTCCAAGGGAGGGACTGAAGCTTTCTTT. This codes for CASSSKGGTEAFF. The full variable domain, completed using reference TRBV7-9 and TRBJ1-1, is DTGVSQNPRHKITKRGQNVTFRCDPISEHNRLYWYRQTLGQGPEFLTYFQNEAQLEKSRLLSDRFSAERPKGSFSTLEIQRTEQGDSAMYLCASSSKGGTEAFFGQGTRLTVV.

This chain connects TRBV5-4 to TRBJ1-2; 8 positions agree with TRBD1. The V gene's germline CDR1 is SGHNT and CDR2 YYREEE (reference sequence). Losses at the gene ends were 3 bases for V and 6 bases for J; bases not matched to a gene: 7. This CDR3 has 14 amino acids. The CDR3 DNA is TGTGCCAGCAGCTACCCGGACAGGGAGGATGGCTACACCTTC. This translates into CASSYPDREDGYTF.

This clone is a singleton in its sample. This chain joins TRBV5-1 and TRBJ2-1, with 10 positions matching TRBD2. The trim removed 1 base at V and 6 bases at J, leaving 13 bases unmatched. Germline V lookup: CDR1 SGHRS, CDR2 YFSETQ. The CDR3 is made up of 18 amino acids. CDR3 nucleotide sequence: TGCGCCAGCAGCTTGTCTAGCGGGAGTGGCAGGGGTGGCAATGAGCAGTTCTTC. It encodes CASSLSSGSGRGGNEQFF.

The chain uses TRBV5-4 and TRBJ2-5, with 7 bases fitting TRBD2. The J call may be mistaken, given a closer DNA end match to TRBJ2-7. Looked up from germline, CDR1 is SGHNT and CDR2 is YYREEE (reference sequence). The CDR3 has 15 amino acids. The CDR3 loop reads CASSLDGSGSYEQYF. For the CDR3, the DNA is TGTGCCAGCAGCTTGGACGGTAGCGGGTCCTACGAGCAGTACTTC.

This chain uses TRBV19 with TRBJ2-7, with TRBD2 identical over 8 bases. The CDR3 is made up of 16 amino acids. The germline V gene encodes CDR1 LNHDA and CDR2 SQIVND (reference sequence). V was pared by 3 bases and J by 2 bases, with 9 bases of the junction left unmatched. The DNA of the CDR3 is TGTGCCAGTAGTATCTTAGGGAGCGGGAGACCCTACGAGCAGTACTTC. Translating it yields CASSILGSGRPYEQYF.

The chain combines TRBV18 with TRBJ1-6; 8 nucleotides line up with TRBD1. V was pared by 0 bases and J by 6 bases, with 4 bases of the junction left unmatched. This CDR3 contains 16 residues. CDR1 and CDR2 (germline): KGHSH, LQKENI. The CDR3 loop is CASSPPNRGINSPLHF. CDR3 in DNA: TGTGCCAGCTCACCACCGAACAGGGGGATTAATTCACCCCTCCACTTT.

This clone was picked up one time. The chain employs TRBV25-1 and TRBJ1-1, with D perhaps TRBD1 (6 bases). The germline V and J ends were trimmed by 5 bases and 0 bases, with 19 bases remaining between them. This CDR3 spans 17 amino acids. Germline V gene lookup returns CDR1 MGHDK and CDR2 SYGVNS. DNA for the CDR3: TGTGCCAGCAGTCCCATATATTACAGGGTTTTGAACACTGAAGCTTTCTTT. Translation gives CASSPIYYRVLNTEAFF.

J is TRBJ2-3 and V is TRBV19; D might be TRBD1 or TRBD2, each matching 7 bases. The CDR3 spans 14 residues. V shed 7 bases and J shed 4 bases, with 15 bases lying between them. CDR1 is LNHDA, CDR2 SQIVND, per germline (reference sequence). The CDR3 DNA reads as TGTGCCAGTAACCAGGGGGGGCAGGCAGATACGCAGTATTTT. Its translation: CASNQGGQADTQYF.

V and J are TRBV6-1 and TRBJ2-1; the D is unclear. This CDR3 has 15 amino acids. V dropped 2 bases and J dropped 9 bases, with 17 bases sitting between them. Germline-derived CDR1 and CDR2 are MNHNS and SASEGT. CDR3 protein: CASSENHNGPFEQFF. The CDR3 nucleotides read TGTGCCAGCAGTGAAAATCACAACGGGCCGTTTGAGCAGTTCTTC.